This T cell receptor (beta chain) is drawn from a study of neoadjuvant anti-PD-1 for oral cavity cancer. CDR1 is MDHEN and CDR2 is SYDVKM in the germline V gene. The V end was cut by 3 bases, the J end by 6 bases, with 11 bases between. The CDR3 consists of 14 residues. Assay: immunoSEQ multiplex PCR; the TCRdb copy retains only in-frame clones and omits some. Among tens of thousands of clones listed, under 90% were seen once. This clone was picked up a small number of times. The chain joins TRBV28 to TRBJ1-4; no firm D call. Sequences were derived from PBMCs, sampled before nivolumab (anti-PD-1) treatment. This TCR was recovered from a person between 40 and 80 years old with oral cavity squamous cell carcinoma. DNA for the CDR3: TGTGCCAGCAGTTTCCCCGGCGGGCATGAAAAACTGTTTTTT. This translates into CASSFPGGHEKLFF.